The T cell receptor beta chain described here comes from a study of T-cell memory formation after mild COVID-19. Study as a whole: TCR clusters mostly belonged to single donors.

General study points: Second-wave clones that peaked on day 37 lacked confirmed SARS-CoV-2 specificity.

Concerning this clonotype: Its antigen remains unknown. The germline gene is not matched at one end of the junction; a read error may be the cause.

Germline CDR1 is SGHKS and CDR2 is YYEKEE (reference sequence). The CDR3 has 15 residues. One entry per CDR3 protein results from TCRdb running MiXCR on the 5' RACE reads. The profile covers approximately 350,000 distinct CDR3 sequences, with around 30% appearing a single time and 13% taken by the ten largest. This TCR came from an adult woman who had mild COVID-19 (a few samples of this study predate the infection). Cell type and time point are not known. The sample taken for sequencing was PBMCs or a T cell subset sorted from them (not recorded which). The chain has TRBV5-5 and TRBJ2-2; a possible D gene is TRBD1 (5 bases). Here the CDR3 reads CASTLVQGEGGELFF. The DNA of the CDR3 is TGTGCCAGCACCTTGGTGCAGGGTGAAGGCGGGGAGCTGTTTTTT. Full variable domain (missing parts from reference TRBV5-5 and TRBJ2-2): DAGVTQSPTHLIKTRGQQVTLRCSPISGHKSVSWYQQVLGQGPQFIFQYYEKEERGRGNFPDRFSARQFPNYSSELNVNALLLGDSALYLCASTLVQGEGGELFFGEGSRLTVL.